This TCR beta chain was captured by sequencing in a study of blood T cell repertoires in COVID-19. Measured with immunoSEQ multiplex PCR; TCRdb has only the in-frame clones, and not every one. The table records a few hundred thousand clones, around 92% of them present only once. After removal of 4 bases from V and 0 bases from J, the junction contained 8 bases not matched to a gene. The CDR3 has 16 amino acids. CDR1 SGDLS and CDR2 YYNGEE come from the germline V gene. The sequencing sample was made of peripheral blood. The source of this sequence is a woman aged 25-40 years with COVID-19, enrolled during active disease. V and J are TRBV9 and TRBJ2-3; TRBD2 aligns across 7 bases. The DNA of the CDR3 is TGTGCCAGCAGCTTCCGAGGAGCGGGGAGCACAGATACGCAGTATTTT. This codes for CASSFRGAGSTDTQYF. The full variable domain, with the rest looked up from reference TRBV9 and TRBJ2-3, is DSGVTQTPKHLITATGQRVTLRCSPRSGDLSVYWYQQSLDQGLQFLIQYYNGEERAKGNILERFSAQQFPDLHSELNLSSLELGDSALYFCASSFRGAGSTDTQYFGPGTRLTVL.